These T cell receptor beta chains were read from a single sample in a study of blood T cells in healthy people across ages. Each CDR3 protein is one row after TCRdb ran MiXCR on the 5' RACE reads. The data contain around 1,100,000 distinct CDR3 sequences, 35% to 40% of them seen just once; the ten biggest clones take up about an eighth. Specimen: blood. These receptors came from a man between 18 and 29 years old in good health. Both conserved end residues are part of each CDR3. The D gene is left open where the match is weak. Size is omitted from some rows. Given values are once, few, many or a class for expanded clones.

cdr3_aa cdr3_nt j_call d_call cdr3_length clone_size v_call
CASSARQGGMNTEAFF TGTGCCAGCAGCGCCCGACAGGGCGGGATGAACACTGAAGCTTTCTTT TRBJ1-1 TRBD1 16 . TRBV7-9
CASSSGDAFNQPQHF TGTGCCAGCAGTTCCGGGGACGCCTTCAATCAGCCCCAGCATTTT TRBJ1-5 . 15 . TRBV12-3/TRBV12-4
CASSSRGPGNQPQHF TGTGCCAGCAGTTCACGAGGGCCGGGCAATCAGCCCCAGCATTTT TRBJ1-5 . 15 few TRBV12-3/TRBV12-4
CASSPFTAALGDTQYF TGTGCCAGCAGCCCCTTTACAGCGGCCCTCGGGGATACGCAGTATTTT TRBJ2-3 . 16 . TRBV3-1
CSARVGSGGKETQYF TGCAGTGCTAGAGTGGGGTCGGGGGGAAAAGAGACCCAGTACTTC TRBJ2-5 TRBD2 15 . TRBV20-1
CASSYRGELYNEQFF TGTGCCAGCAGTTACCGTGGGGAACTCTACAATGAGCAGTTCTTC TRBJ2-1 . 15 . TRBV6-6
CASSQDWGGLYYNEQFF TGTGCCAGCAGCCAAGACTGGGGCGGCCTGTACTACAATGAGCAGTTCTTC TRBJ2-1 . 17 . TRBV3-1
CASSYSRGSYQPQHF TGTGCCAGCAGTTACTCGAGGGGTTCGTATCAGCCCCAGCATTTT TRBJ1-5 . 15 . TRBV6-2/TRBV6-3
CSVTQGGGTFF TGCAGTGTTACACAGGGGGGAGGAACTTTCTTT TRBJ1-1 TRBD1 11 many TRBV20-1
CASSLLQGTYNEQFF TGCGCCAGCAGCTTGCTACAGGGGACTTACAATGAGCAGTTCTTC TRBJ2-1 . 15 . TRBV5-1
CASSFETGPELYGYTF TGTGCCAGCAGTTTCGAGACAGGTCCCGAACTCTATGGCTACACCTTC TRBJ1-2 . 16 few TRBV27
CASSLSSAPNTEAFF TGTGCCAGCAGCTTATCCTCAGCCCCGAACACTGAAGCTTTCTTT TRBJ1-1 . 15 . TRBV11-3
CASSQVAEGDTQYF TGCGCCAGCAGCCAAGTGGCCGAAGGAGATACGCAGTATTTT TRBJ2-3 . 14 . TRBV4-3
CASSDPSGQGWNTGELFF TGTGCCAGCAGTGACCCATCCGGACAGGGCTGGAACACCGGGGAGCTGTTTTTT TRBJ2-2 TRBD1 18 . TRBV25-1
CASSQDQVEDSPLHF TGTGCCAGCAGCCAAGATCAGGTAGAGGATTCACCCCTCCACTTT TRBJ1-6 . 15 . TRBV4-2
CASRSDRARPNEKLFF TGTGCCAGCAGATCCGACAGGGCTCGGCCTAATGAAAAACTGTTTTTT TRBJ1-4 TRBD1 16 . TRBV2
CASREELGPQYF TGTGCCAGCAGGGAAGAACTAGGCCCGCAGTATTTT TRBJ2-3 . 12 once TRBV6-1
CSARERTGQGIQPQHF TGCAGTGCTAGAGAGAGAACGGGACAGGGGATTCAGCCCCAGCATTTT TRBJ1-5 TRBD1 16 . TRBV20-1
CASSGGTDTQYF TGTGCCAGCAGCGGGGGCACAGATACGCAGTATTTT TRBJ2-3 . 12 many TRBV9
CASSLSSGGGYEQYF TGCGCCAGCAGCTTGTCCAGCGGGGGGGGCTACGAGCAGTACTTC TRBJ2-7 TRBD2 15 . TRBV5-1
CASSEQGARTEAFF TGCGCCAGCAGCGAACAGGGGGCAAGGACTGAAGCTTTCTTT TRBJ1-1 TRBD1 14 . TRBV5-1
CASSLKVNHGYTF TGTGCCAGCAGCTTAAAGGTTAACCATGGCTACACCTTC TRBJ1-2 . 13 . TRBV13
CASSRGRQGTSMNEQFF TGCGCCAGCAGCCGCGGCCGACAGGGGACTTCTATGAATGAGCAGTTCTTC TRBJ2-1 TRBD1 17 . TRBV5-1
CASSPASGGAFVGELFF TGCGCCAGCAGCCCCGCTAGCGGGGGGGCGTTCGTCGGGGAGCTGTTTTTT TRBJ2-2 TRBD2 17 . TRBV4-3
CAVGNQGNQPQHF TGTGCCGTCGGCAACCAGGGAAATCAGCCCCAGCATTTT TRBJ1-5 . 13 . TRBV10-3
CASSTRELFF TGTGCCAGCAGCACTAGGGAGCTGTTTTTT TRBJ2-2 . 10 few TRBV7-9
CASSLNYRGPEAFF TGTGCCAGCAGCCTCAACTACAGGGGACCTGAAGCTTTCTTT TRBJ1-1 TRBD1 14 . TRBV7-3
CSASVAGAGNTEAFF TGCAGTGCTAGCGTGGCAGGGGCGGGAAACACTGAAGCTTTCTTT TRBJ1-1 . 15 . TRBV20-1
CSARGGSGSLNEQFF TGCAGTGCTAGAGGTGGTAGCGGGAGCCTCAATGAGCAGTTCTTC TRBJ2-1 TRBD2 15 . TRBV20-1
CASSITGGGIDTEAFF TGTGCCAGCAGCATCACCGGGGGGGGGATAGACACTGAAGCTTTCTTT TRBJ1-1 . 16 . TRBV12-3/TRBV12-4
CSVARGSSYEQYF TGCAGCGTTGCGCGGGGGAGCTCCTACGAGCAGTACTTC TRBJ2-7 TRBD2 13 . TRBV29-1
CSTSGIGAPNQPQHF TGCAGTACAAGCGGGATCGGGGCGCCGAATCAGCCCCAGCATTTT TRBJ1-5 . 15 . TRBV20-1
CSGAGGGYTEAFF TGCAGCGGAGCAGGGGGCGGATACACTGAAGCTTTCTTT TRBJ1-1 TRBD1 13 few TRBV29-1
CASSITGTGEFWETQYF TGTGCCAGCAGCATTACCGGGACCGGGGAGTTTTGGGAGACCCAGTACTTC TRBJ2-5 . 17 . TRBV13
CSARDHRTGRGETQYF TGCAGTGCTAGAGATCATCGGACAGGAAGGGGAGAGACCCAGTACTTC TRBJ2-5 TRBD1 16 . TRBV20-1
CASTPYSNQPQHF TGTGCCAGCACCCCCTATAGCAATCAGCCCCAGCATTTT TRBJ1-5 . 13 . TRBV7-2
CASSPQGIQEAFF TGTGCCAGCAGCCCCCAGGGGATTCAAGAAGCTTTCTTT TRBJ1-1 . 13 . TRBV11-2
CASSLVSEQETQYF TGTGCCAGCAGCTTAGTGTCCGAACAAGAGACCCAGTACTTC TRBJ2-5 . 14 . TRBV7-2
CASSQATIGKASDTQYF TGCGCCAGCAGCCAAGCTACCATTGGTAAGGCGTCAGATACGCAGTATTTT TRBJ2-3 . 17 few TRBV4-3
CASSLGKGEQFF TGTGCCAGCAGCCTGGGTAAGGGTGAGCAGTTCTTC TRBJ2-1 . 12 few TRBV14
CASSPTQSSQETQYF TGTGCCAGCAGCCCGACACAATCCTCTCAAGAGACCCAGTACTTC TRBJ2-5 . 15 . TRBV7-6
CATSRDRNRLNEQYF TGTGCCACCAGCAGAGATCGAAATCGGCTCAATGAGCAGTACTTC TRBJ2-5 . 15 once TRBV15
CSAGVGNNQPQHF TGCAGTGCTGGGGTGGGAAACAATCAGCCCCAGCATTTT TRBJ1-5 . 13 . TRBV20-1
CASRYEQYF TGTGCCAGCCGCTACGAGCAGTACTTC TRBJ2-7 . 9 few TRBV25-1
CASQQTNTEAFF TGCGCCAGCCAACAGACGAACACTGAAGCTTTCTTT TRBJ1-1 . 12 few TRBV5-1
CASSALGQYTRQYTF TGTGCCAGCAGCGCCTTGGGACAGTATACCCGACAGTACACCTTC TRBJ1-2 TRBD1 15 many TRBV9
CASSFDRVRAFF TGTGCCAGCAGCTTTGACAGGGTTCGGGCTTTCTTT TRBJ1-1 TRBD1 12 . TRBV7-9
CASSLEGLFTSDGYTF TGTGCCAGCAGCTTAGAGGGTCTTTTCACAAGTGATGGCTACACCTTC TRBJ1-2 . 16 . TRBV7-2
CASSFGQPYTEAFF TGTGCCAGCAGCTTCGGGCAGCCTTACACTGAAGCTTTCTTT TRBJ1-1 . 14 few TRBV5-6
CASSPGRNSYNEQFF TGTGCCAGCAGCCCGGGACGCAACTCCTACAATGAGCAGTTCTTC TRBJ2-1 . 15 few TRBV6-6
CASSQDPGRFPVWLFF TGCGCCAGCAGCCAAGATCCGGGGCGGTTCCCTGTATGGCTGTTTTTT TRBJ1-4 . 16 . TRBV4-3
CASSFHRLNTEAFF TGTGCCAGCAGTTTCCACAGATTGAACACTGAAGCTTTCTTT TRBJ1-1 . 14 few TRBV28
CASSKDSGRRVIREKLFF TGTGCCAGCAGCAAAGACTCTGGCAGGAGGGTGATTCGGGAAAAACTGTTTTTT TRBJ1-4 . 18 . TRBV21-1
CASSLSTLDGYTF TGCGCCAGCAGCTTGTCGACCCTCGATGGCTACACCTTC TRBJ1-2 . 13 few TRBV5-1
CASSQTDPEQFF TGTGCCAGCAGCCAGACAGACCCGGAGCAGTTCTTC TRBJ2-1 . 12 few TRBV7-9
CSARDRRVNYGYTF TGCAGTGCTAGAGATCGGCGGGTTAACTATGGTTACACCTTC TRBJ1-2 . 14 . TRBV20-1
CAIGDTEVFF TGTGCCATCGGGGACACTGAGGTTTTCTTT TRBJ1-1 . 10 once TRBV12-3/TRBV12-4
CAINHGTGTAEAFF TGTGCCATCAACCACGGGACAGGGACAGCTGAAGCTTTCTTT TRBJ1-1 TRBD1 14 few TRBV10-3
CATSEVGRLGEQFF TGTGCCACCAGTGAGGTGGGCAGGTTGGGTGAGCAGTTCTTC TRBJ2-1 . 14 . TRBV24-1
CASSWTRLRTDTQYF TGTGCCAGCAGCTGGACAAGGCTCCGCACAGATACGCAGTATTTT TRBJ2-3 . 15 . TRBV11-2